This entry features one T cell receptor (beta chain) sequence. Its antigen remains unidentified. At one end, the junction sequence differs from germline, possibly due to a read error. The CDR3 has 13 amino acids. Looked up from germline, CDR1 is SGDLS and CDR2 is YYNGEE. The data originate from a study of T cells in Graves' hyperthyroidism and ophthalmopathy. Regarding the study as a whole: The model foresaw ophthalmopathy a median 6.5 months prior to onset.

Clinical symptoms, serum thyroxine, TRAb, thyroid ultrasound and orbital computed tomography informed diagnoses. Authors of the study amplified TCR beta CDR3 regions from RNA transcripts. A first-round RT-PCR of the TCR CDR3 used the HTBI primer set. TCRdb re-called the multiplex PCR reads through MiXCR, storing one row per CDR3 protein. The sample gives 450,000 to 700,000 distinct CDR3 sequences, approximately 44% of which show up once; around 17% is in the top ten. This receptor was taken from an adult woman with Graves' disease, either hyperthyroidism or ophthalmopathy (not recorded which). The sequencing input was peripheral blood or thyroid tissue (not recorded which). The rearrangement links TRBV9 to TRBJ2-7; 9 bases agree with TRBD1. As DNA, the CDR3 is TGCGCCAGCAGCAACCCGACAGGGGGGCAGCAGTACTTC. Translated, it gives CASSNPTGGQQYF.